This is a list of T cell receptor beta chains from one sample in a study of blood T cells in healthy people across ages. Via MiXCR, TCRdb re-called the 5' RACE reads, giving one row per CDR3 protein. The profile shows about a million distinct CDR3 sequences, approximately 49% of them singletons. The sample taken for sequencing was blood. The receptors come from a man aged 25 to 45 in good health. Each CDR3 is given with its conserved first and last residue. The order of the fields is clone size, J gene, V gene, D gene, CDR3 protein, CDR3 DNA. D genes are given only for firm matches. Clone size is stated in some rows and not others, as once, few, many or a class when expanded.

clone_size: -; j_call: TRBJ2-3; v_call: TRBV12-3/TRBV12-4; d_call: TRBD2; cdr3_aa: CASNGLAGKGSTDAQYF; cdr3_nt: TGTGCCAGCAACGGACTAGCGGGCAAGGGTAGCACAGATGCGCAGTATTTT
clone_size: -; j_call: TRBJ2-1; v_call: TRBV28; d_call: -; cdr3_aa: CASSGLVPRFF; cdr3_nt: TGTGCCAGCAGCGGACTTGTCCCAAGGTTCTTC
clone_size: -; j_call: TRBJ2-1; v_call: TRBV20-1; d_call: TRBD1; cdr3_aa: CSAADRVLYNEQFF; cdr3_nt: TGCAGTGCCGCCGACAGGGTTCTCTACAATGAGCAGTTCTTC
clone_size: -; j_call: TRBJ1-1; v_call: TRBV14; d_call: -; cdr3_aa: CASSHPTGRYEAFF; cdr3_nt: TGTGCCAGCAGCCACCCTACTGGGCGTTATGAAGCTTTCTTT
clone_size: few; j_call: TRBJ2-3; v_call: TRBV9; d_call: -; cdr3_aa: CASSVESSTDTQYF; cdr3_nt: TGTGCCAGCAGCGTAGAGAGCTCCACAGATACGCAGTATTTT
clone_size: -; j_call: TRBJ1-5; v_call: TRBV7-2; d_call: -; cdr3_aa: CAGSLREGNQPQHF; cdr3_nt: TGTGCCGGCAGCCTGAGGGAGGGCAATCAGCCCCAGCATTTT
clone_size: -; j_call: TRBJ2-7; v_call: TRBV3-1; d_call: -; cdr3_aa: CASSQTGASYEQYF; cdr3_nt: TGTGCCAGCAGCCAGACTGGGGCGTCCTACGAGCAGTACTTC
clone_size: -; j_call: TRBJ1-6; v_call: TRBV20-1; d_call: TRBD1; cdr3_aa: CSAPLGDRTFSPLHF; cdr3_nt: TGCAGTGCTCCCCTCGGGGACAGGACTTTTTCACCCCTCCACTTT
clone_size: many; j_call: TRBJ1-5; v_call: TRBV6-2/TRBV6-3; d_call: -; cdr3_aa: CASSPRDVYSNQPQHF; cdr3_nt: TGTGCCAGCAGCCCCCGGGATGTGTATAGCAATCAGCCCCAGCATTTT
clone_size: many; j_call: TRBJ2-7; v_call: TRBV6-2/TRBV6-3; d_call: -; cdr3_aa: CASNEIDSTYEQYF; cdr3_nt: TGTGCCAGCAATGAGATAGACAGCACCTACGAGCAGTACTTC
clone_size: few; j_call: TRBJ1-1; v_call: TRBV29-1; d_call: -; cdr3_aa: CSVEVRGFNTEAFF; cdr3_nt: TGCAGCGTTGAAGTACGGGGGTTTAACACTGAAGCTTTCTTT
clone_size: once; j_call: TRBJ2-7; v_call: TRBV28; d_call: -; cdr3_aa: CASSRVLQSSYEQYF; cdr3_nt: TGCGCCAGCAGCCGGGTCCTCCAGAGCTCCTACGAGCAGTACTTC
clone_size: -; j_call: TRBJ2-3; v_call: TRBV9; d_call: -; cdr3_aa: CASSVGSRDTDTQYF; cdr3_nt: TGTGCCAGCAGCGTAGGTTCCCGGGACACAGATACGCAGTATTTT
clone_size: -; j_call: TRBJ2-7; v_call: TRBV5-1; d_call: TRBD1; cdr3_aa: CASSFTGDLAEQYF; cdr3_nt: TGCGCCAGCAGCTTCACAGGGGATCTGGCCGAGCAGTACTTC
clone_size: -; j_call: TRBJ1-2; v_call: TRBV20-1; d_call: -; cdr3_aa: CSGTDGDGYTF; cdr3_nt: TGCAGTGGTACGGACGGGGATGGCTACACCTTC
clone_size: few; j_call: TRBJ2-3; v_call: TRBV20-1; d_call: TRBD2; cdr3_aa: CSARDLVVAGGLDTQYF; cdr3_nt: TGCAGTGCTAGAGATCTCGTGGTAGCGGGGGGGTTAGATACGCAGTATTTT
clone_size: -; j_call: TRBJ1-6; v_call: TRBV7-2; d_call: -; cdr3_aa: CASSLARMSSYNSPLHF; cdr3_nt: TGTGCCAGCAGCTTAGCACGGATGAGCTCCTATAATTCACCCCTCCACTTT
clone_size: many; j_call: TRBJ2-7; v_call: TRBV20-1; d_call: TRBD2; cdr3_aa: CSAPSVLAGDYEQYF; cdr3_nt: TGCAGTGCTCCTAGCGTACTAGCGGGGGACTACGAGCAGTACTTC
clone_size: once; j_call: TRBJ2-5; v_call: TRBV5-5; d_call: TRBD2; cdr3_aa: CASSLLTSGGYETQYF; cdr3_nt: TGTGCCAGCAGCCTACTTACTAGCGGGGGTTATGAGACCCAGTACTTC
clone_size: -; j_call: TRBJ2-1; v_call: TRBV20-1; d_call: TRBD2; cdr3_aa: CSAQGGAGGPYNEQFF; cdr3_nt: TGCAGTGCCCAGGGGGGAGCGGGGGGCCCCTACAATGAGCAGTTCTTC
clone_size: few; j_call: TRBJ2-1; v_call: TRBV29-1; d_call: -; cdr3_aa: CSVEWGGGYNEQFF; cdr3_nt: TGCAGCGTTGAATGGGGAGGTGGTTACAATGAGCAGTTCTTC
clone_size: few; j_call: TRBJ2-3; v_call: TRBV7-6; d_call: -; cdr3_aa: CASSSYDTQYF; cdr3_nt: TGTGCCAGCAGCTCGTACGATACGCAGTATTTT
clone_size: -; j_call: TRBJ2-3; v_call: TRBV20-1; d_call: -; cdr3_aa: CSAPPSTDTQYF; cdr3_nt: TGCAGTGCTCCCCCTAGCACAGATACGCAGTATTTT
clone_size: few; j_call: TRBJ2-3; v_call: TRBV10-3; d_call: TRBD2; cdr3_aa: CAITPAGGADTQYF; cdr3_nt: TGTGCCATCACTCCTGCGGGGGGTGCAGATACGCAGTATTTT
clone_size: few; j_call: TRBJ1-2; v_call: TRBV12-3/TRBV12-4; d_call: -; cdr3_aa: CASSAEWAGYTF; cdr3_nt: TGTGCCAGCAGCGCGGAGTGGGCTGGCTACACCTTC
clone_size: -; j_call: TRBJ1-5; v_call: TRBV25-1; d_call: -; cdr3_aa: CASSGPDTGNQPQHF; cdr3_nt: TGTGCCAGCAGTGGGCCCGACACGGGCAATCAGCCCCAGCATTTT
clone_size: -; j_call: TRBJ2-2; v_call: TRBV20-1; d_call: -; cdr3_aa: CSARDTRELFF; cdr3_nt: TGCAGTGCTAGAGATACTCGAGAGCTGTTTTTT
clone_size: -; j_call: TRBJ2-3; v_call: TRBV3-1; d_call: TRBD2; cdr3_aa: CASSHYPSGSVGDTQYF; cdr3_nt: TGTGCCAGCAGCCACTACCCAAGCGGGAGTGTTGGAGATACGCAGTATTTT
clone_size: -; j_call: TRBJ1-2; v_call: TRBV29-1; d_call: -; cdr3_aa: CSADVGTTYGYTF; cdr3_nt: TGCAGCGCCGACGTGGGGACTACCTATGGCTACACCTTC
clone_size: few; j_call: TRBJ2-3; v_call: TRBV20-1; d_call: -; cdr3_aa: CSAKQGGFTQYF; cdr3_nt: TGCAGTGCTAAACAGGGAGGGTTTACGCAGTATTTT
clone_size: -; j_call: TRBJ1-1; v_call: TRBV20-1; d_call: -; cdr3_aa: CIPTQLVSAEAFF; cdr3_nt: TGCATCCCTACCCAACTTGTATCTGCTGAAGCTTTCTTT
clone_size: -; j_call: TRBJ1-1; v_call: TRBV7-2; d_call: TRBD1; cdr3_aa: CASSGRQGAGTFF; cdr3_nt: TGTGCCAGCAGCGGCAGACAGGGGGCAGGGACTTTCTTT
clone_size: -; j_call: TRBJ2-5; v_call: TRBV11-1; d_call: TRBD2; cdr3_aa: CASSPGLAQETRYF; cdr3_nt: TGTGCCAGCAGCCCAGGACTAGCGCAAGAGACCCGGTACTTC
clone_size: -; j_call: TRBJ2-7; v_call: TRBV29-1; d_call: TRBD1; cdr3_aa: CSVNHRGSYEQYF; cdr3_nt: TGCAGCGTGAATCACAGGGGGTCCTACGAGCAGTACTTC
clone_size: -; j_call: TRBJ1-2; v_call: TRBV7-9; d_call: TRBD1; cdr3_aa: CASSVGTGYGYTF; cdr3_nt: TGTGCCAGCAGCGTAGGGACAGGCTATGGCTACACCTTC
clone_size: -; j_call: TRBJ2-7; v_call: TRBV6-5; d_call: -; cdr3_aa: CASSYSRVGEQYF; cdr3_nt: TGTGCCAGCAGTTACTCGAGGGTAGGCGAGCAGTACTTC
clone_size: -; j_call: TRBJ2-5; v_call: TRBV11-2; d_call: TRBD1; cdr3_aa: CASSEGQGFGTQYF; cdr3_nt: TGTGCCAGCAGCGAGGGACAGGGTTTCGGGACCCAGTACTTC
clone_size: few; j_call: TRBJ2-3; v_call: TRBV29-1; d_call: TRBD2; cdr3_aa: CSVELAGGLTDTQYF; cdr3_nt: TGCAGCGTTGAATTGGCGGGGGGCCTAACAGATACGCAGTATTTT
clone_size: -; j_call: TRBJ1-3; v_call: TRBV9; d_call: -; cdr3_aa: CASSVEQSGNTIYF; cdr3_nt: TGTGCCAGCAGCGTAGAGCAGTCTGGAAACACCATATATTTT
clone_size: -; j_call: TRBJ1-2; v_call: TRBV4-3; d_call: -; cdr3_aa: CASSQDQGIRGYTF; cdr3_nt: TGCGCCAGCAGCCAAGATCAGGGTATCCGCGGCTACACCTTC
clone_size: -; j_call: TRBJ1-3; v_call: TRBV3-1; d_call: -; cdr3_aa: CASSQGTGNTIYF; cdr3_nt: TGTGCCAGCAGCCAAGGCACCGGAAACACCATATATTTT
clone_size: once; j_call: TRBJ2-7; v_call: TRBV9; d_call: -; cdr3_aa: CASSGGVEYEQYF; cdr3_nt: TGTGCCAGCAGCGGTGGGGTTGAATACGAGCAGTACTTC
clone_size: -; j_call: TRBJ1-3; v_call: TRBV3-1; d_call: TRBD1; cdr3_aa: CASSQEGGLGNTIYF; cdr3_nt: TGTGCCAGCAGCCAAGAAGGGGGCTTGGGAAACACCATATATTTT
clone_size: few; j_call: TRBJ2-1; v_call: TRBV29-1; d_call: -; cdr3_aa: CSVDSVPRGQFF; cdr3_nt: TGCAGCGTTGATAGTGTCCCAAGGGGGCAGTTCTTC
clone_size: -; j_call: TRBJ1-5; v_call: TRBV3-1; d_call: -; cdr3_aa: CASSQAGRNNQPQHF; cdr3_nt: TGTGCCAGCAGCCAAGCCGGACGTAACAATCAGCCCCAGCATTTT
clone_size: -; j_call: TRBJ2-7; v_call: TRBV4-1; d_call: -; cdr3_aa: CASSQENSGRSYEQYF; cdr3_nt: TGCGCCAGCAGCCAAGAGAATAGCGGTCGCTCCTACGAGCAGTACTTC
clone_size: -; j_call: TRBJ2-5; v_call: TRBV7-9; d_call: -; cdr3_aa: CASSSRDSRETQYF; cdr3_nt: TGTGCCAGCAGCTCCCGGGATTCGAGGGAGACCCAGTACTTC